This TCR beta chain was observed in a study of Ad26.COV2.S vaccination and SARS-CoV-2 variants. Study-level results: A substantial breadth of spike-specific CD8+ and CD4+ T cell responses after vaccination has been reported.

Sequenced by immunoSEQ multiplex PCR; TCRdb stores in-frame clones only, minus some. The sample shows about 94,000 clones, approximately 82% of them seen only once. The V gene's germline CDR1 is SGHRS and CDR2 YFSETQ. This CDR3 spans 16 amino acids. V was pared by 0 bases and J by 3 bases, with 4 bases of the junction left unmatched. Comments on this clone: The antigen remains undetermined.

V gene TRBV5-1 combines with J gene TRBJ2-7; TRBD2 matches at 12 bases. Sequenced here: peripheral blood, sampled after recovery from COVID-19. This TCR derives from a human donor who had recovered from COVID-19. CDR3 amino acids: CASSLGPGLAGYEQYF. As DNA, the CDR3 is TGCGCCAGCAGCTTGGGGCCGGGACTAGCGGGCTACGAGCAGTACTTC. Based on the CDR3 plus reference TRBV5-1 and TRBJ2-7, the full variable domain is KAGVTQTPRYLIKTRGQQVTLSCSPISGHRSVSWYQQTPGQGLQFLFEYFSETQRNKGNFPGRFSGRQFSNSRSEMNVSTLELGDSALYLCASSLGPGLAGYEQYFGPGTRLTVT.